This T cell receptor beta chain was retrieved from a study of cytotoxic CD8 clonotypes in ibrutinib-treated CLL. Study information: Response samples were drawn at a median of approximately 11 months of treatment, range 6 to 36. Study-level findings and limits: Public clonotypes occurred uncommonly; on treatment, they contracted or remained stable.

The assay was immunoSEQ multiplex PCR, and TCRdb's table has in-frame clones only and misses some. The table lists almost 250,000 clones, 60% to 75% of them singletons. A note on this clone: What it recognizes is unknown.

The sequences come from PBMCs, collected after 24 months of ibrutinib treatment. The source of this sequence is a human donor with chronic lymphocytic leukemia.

The DNA for the CDR3 is TGTGCCTGCAGGACTAGCGGGAGGGTTGTCACCGGGGAGCTGTTTTTT. Its translation is CACRTSGRVVTGELFF. The chain links TRBV30 to TRBJ2-2, with 15 bases identical to TRBD2. V shed 6 bases and J 4 bases; nucleotides not matched to a gene: 6. Germline values: CDR1 GTSNPN, CDR2 SVGIG (reference sequence). CDR3 length: 16 amino acids.